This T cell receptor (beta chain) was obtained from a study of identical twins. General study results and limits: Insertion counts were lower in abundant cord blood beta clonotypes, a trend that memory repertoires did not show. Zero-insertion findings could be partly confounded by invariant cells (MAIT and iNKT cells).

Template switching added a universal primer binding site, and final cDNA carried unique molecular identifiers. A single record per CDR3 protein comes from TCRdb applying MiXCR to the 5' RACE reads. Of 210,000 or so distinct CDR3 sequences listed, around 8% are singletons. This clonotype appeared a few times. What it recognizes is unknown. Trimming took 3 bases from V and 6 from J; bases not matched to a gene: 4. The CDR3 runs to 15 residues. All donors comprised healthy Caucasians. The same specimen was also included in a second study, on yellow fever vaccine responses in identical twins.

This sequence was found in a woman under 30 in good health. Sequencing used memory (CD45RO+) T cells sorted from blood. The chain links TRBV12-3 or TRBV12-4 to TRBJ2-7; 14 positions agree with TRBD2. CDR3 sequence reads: CASSFGTSGSREQYF. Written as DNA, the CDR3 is TGTGCCAGCAGTTTTGGGACTAGCGGGAGCCGCGAGCAGTACTTC.